This paragraph reports one T cell receptor (beta chain). No antigen is known for it. No base-level quality is on record; no much larger clone is a single base apart. These data come from a study of cytotoxic CD8 clonotypes in ibrutinib-treated CLL (dated by TCRdb to the early 2020s). Broadly, across the study: In this cohort, around 15 patients were treatment-naive and 11 to 12 were relapsed/refractory, while around 18 had unmutated IGHV. Partial responses were observed in around 25 patients and complete responses in 2; after a median follow-up of 68 months, remission was maintained in approximately 15 patients and progression was observed in about twelve. Of the approximately 94 people in the trial, roughly 27 had longitudinal samples available. Response samples were taken after a median of approximately a year on treatment, ranging from about 6 to 36 months. On average, each sample had hundreds of thousands of productive templates and almost 95,000 productive rearrangements. Cryopreserved peripheral blood mononuclear cells were collected at three points: before therapy, at response, and at either sustained remission or disease progression. Patients were still on ibrutinib when every remission and progressive disease sample was collected.

Measured from the cysteine to the phenylalanine, the CDR3 is 14 residues long. CDR3 DNA only is kept here, 42 bases in frame from base 1. V is cut by 5 bases and J by 3 bases, and the space between the germline ends is 11 bases. The germline V gene supplies CDR1 MNHEY and CDR2 SVGAGI. On a MiSeq, deep resolution sequencing aimed for a depth between 1 in 1 million and 1 in 200,000 T cells, with each clonotype covered 10x on average. The immunoSEQ hsTCRB Kit was used to generate the TCR beta libraries. The paper's processing steps were these. The data were analyzed with ImmunoSEQ Analyzer and ImmunoSEQ Data Assistant, and V, D and J gene assignments followed IMGT definitions. Clonality was computed as one minus normalized Shannon entropy of productive rearrangement frequencies, ranging from 0 to 1. Only overrepresented clonotypes making up at least 0.05% of the repertoire of each patient were included in the public clonotype analysis. Thirteen age-matched healthy donor repertoires from immuneACCESS served as clonality controls. Entries here come from immuneACCESS through TCRdb and include only in-frame sequences with V and J called. Some clones fail to appear in such tables; in the studies checked, an unresolved V gene covers under half of the shortfall, and the cause of the remainder is unknown. The DNA was the basis for D and trimming; V, J and clone size are from that table. The sample data list some 140,000 clones, and around 93% of these were observed just once. More than 10% of the sample lies in the top ten.

The paper's findings and limits, for the study overall: Baseline clonality was found to be higher than that of age-matched healthy donors and was strongly correlated with circulating CD8+ T-cell counts. Public clonotypes were rare and either shrank or stayed stable during treatment, and the rise in clonality at ibrutinib response reflected expansion of private clonotypes. Lymph node repertoires were not examined, and the timing of sampling was not matched between patients in sustained remission and those whose disease progressed. Clonality increased at ibrutinib response, stayed stable in sustained remission, and fell back toward baseline at progression.

This sample's time point label indicates: 12 months on ibrutinib. Roughly 1.9 micrograms of genomic DNA were extracted from cryopreserved PBMCs for TCR beta library preparation. High-throughput TCR beta sequencing was performed on longitudinal blood samples from CLL patients receiving ibrutinib monotherapy. Patients were enrolled in a phase 2 open-label single-center ibrutinib monotherapy trial. The V gene is TRBV6-5 and the J gene is TRBJ1-5, and TRBD1 may be the D gene, going by 5 matching bases. This TCR was recovered from a human donor with chronic lymphocytic leukemia. The sequences come from PBMCs, collected after 12 months of ibrutinib treatment. The DNA is as follows: TGTGCCAGCAGTAGAGACAGAAACAATCAGCCCCAGCATTTT. Translated, it reads CASSRDRNNQPQHF.